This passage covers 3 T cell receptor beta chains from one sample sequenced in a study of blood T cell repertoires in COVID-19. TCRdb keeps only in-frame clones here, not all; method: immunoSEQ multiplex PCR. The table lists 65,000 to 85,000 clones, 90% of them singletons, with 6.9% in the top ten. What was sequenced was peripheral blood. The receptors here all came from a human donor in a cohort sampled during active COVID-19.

The CDR3 nucleotides are TGTGCCAGCAGTTACTCCGTCCCTCCCGGGATCAAGTTAAACACTGAAGCTTTCTTT. Translated: CASSYSVPPGIKLNTEAFF. This rearrangement joins TRBV6-2 or TRBV6-3 to TRBJ1-1; D not resolved. V lost 0 bases to trimming and J lost 2 bases, with 22 bases between them. In germline, CDR1 is MNHEY, CDR2 SVGEGT. The CDR3 contains 19 residues.

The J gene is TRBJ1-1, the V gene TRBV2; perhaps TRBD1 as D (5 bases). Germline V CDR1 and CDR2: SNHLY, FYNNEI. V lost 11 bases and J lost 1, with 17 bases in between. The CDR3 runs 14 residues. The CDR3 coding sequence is TGTGCCGTCACTTTGGGACTTCCGAACACTGAAGCTTTCTTT. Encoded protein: CAVTLGLPNTEAFF.

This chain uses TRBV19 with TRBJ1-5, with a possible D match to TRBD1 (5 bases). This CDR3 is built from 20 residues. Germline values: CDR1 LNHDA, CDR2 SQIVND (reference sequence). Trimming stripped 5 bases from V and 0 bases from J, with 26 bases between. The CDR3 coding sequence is TGTGCCAGTAGTGTAAGGAGACCGGGGACTCAACCAAATAGCAATCAGCCCCAGCATTTT. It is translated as CASSVRRPGTQPNSNQPQHF.